This T cell receptor (beta chain) was sequenced in a study of spatial heterogeneity in lung cancer. Study-level background: Sequencing consistently turned up more beta-chain sequences than alpha-chain sequences. Study observations and caveats: Mutation tallies in tumors tracked expanded intratumoral alpha and beta TCR counts.

Trimming removed 0 bases from V and 5 bases from J; junction bases left unmatched: 9. The length of the CDR3 is 15 residues. Germline CDR1 reads DFQATT; CDR2 reads SNEGSKA (reference sequence). The time point was: sample taken at primary tumor resection. Patients with untreated early-stage non-small cell lung cancer, numbering approximately 79, were the donors. Turning to this clonotype: Its antigen is unknown. This beta chain lies outside the target of a library built for alpha chains; its clone size means little.

Every TCR cDNA molecule bore a unique molecular identifier. From the 5' RACE reads, TCRdb called clonotypes with MiXCR, one entry per CDR3 protein. The repertoire includes 5,500 to 7,000 distinct CDR3 sequences, less than 9.5% of them detected once, and 28% sits in the top ten. The gene calls are TRBV20-1 and TRBJ1-2, with 7 bases lining up with TRBD1. The receptor comes from a female donor with early-stage non-small cell lung cancer. The specimen comprised lung tumor tissue, sampled at surgery. In DNA form, the CDR3 reads TGCAGTGCTAGAGATCAAAGGGGGCAGCGGTATGGCTACACCTTC. Residues: CSARDQRGQRYGYTF.